This T cell receptor beta chain appears in the sequencing data of a study of blood T cell repertoires in COVID-19. The wider study: The United States, Italy and Spain were the sources of the acute and convalescent COVID-19 samples. T cells, B-cell-depleted T cells, or PBMCs supplied cDNA or gDNA.

Deletions cut 3 bases from V and 5 bases from J, with 9 bases between. The CDR3 totals 14 residues. CDR1 SGHKS and CDR2 YYEKEE come from the germline V gene (reference sequence). Under the authors' procedure: Estimation of nucleated cell counts relied on the amplification of reference gene primers. The protocol was immunoSEQ multiplex PCR, while the TCRdb copy is restricted to in-frame clones and leaves out a portion. V and J calls and clone size follow that table, whereas D and trimming were derived from the DNA. The sample consists of around 260,000 clones, under 85% of them appearing once. This receptor was identified in a human donor with COVID-19, enrolled during active disease. The donor label of this sample is uncertain. Sequenced: peripheral blood. The gene calls are TRBV5-5 and TRBJ1-6; weak D call: TRBD1 (5 bases). Here the CDR3 reads CASSSGLDNSPLHF. The CDR3 DNA sequence: TGTGCCAGCAGCTCGGGACTGGATAATTCACCCCTCCACTTT.